A selection of T cell receptor beta chains follows, all from one sample in a study of T cell repertoires in cytomegalovirus infection. Via MiXCR, TCRdb re-called the reads, giving one row per CDR3 protein. Seen here are just under 300,000 distinct CDR3 sequences, roughly a tenth observed once, and the top ten hold 2% to 3%. The sequenced sample consisted of PBMCs. These TCRs come from a human donor in good health (CMV status not recorded). Some clones in this sample may be carry-over from other donors' samples. CDR3s include the opening cysteine and the closing phenylalanine or tryptophan. Fields, in order: D gene, clone size, J gene, V gene, CDR3 DNA, CDR3 protein. D genes are given only for firm matches. Clone size is not always given. Where it is, it says once, few, many or a class for expanded clones.

. | . | TRBJ2-3 | TRBV2 | TGTGCCAGCAAAACGAGGGATACGCAGTATTTT | CASKTRDTQYF
. | many | TRBJ2-5 | TRBV10-3 | TGTGCCATCAGTGAGAACAGGGAAGGAGAGACCCAGTACTTC | CAISENREGETQYF
TRBD2 | many | TRBJ2-3 | TRBV29-1 | TGCAGCGTTCAACTAGCGGGGGGGCGGAGCACAGATACGCAGTATTTT | CSVQLAGGRSTDTQYF
. | many | TRBJ2-1 | TRBV6-2/TRBV6-3 | TGTGCCAGCACGGCGGGGCGCTACAATGAGCAGTTCTTC | CASTAGRYNEQFF
TRBD2 | many | TRBJ2-3 | TRBV7-8 | TGTGCCAGCAGCCAGGGACTAGCGGGGGGAAGCACAGATACGCAGTATTTT | CASSQGLAGGSTDTQYF
TRBD1 | few | TRBJ2-7 | TRBV20-1 | TGCAGTGCTAGAAGGGACAGGGGGGTCGACGAGCAGTACTTC | CSARRDRGVDEQYF
. | many | TRBJ2-2 | TRBV7-9 | TGTGCCCGACACCATGGGGGGACCGGGGAGCTGTTTTTT | CARHHGGTGELFF
. | many | TRBJ2-3 | TRBV9 | TGTGCCAGCAGCGCAAGGCCATCTGGTGTGGATACGCAGTATTTT | CASSARPSGVDTQYF
TRBD1 | . | TRBJ2-2 | TRBV2 | TGTGCCAGCGGTCGGACAGGGAGCACCGGGGAGCTGTTTTTT | CASGRTGSTGELFF
. | many | TRBJ1-1 | TRBV5-6 | TGTGCCAGCAGAGAGCTCCGGGGGAGCACTGAAGCTTTCTTT | CASRELRGSTEAFF
. | few | TRBJ1-5 | TRBV20-1 | TGCAGTGCTAGGGTTAGGGACGCTCGCAATCAGCCCCAGCATTTT | CSARVRDARNQPQHF
. | many | TRBJ1-3 | TRBV7-8 | TGTGCCAGCAGCTTAGAGGGACGAGGAAACACCATATATTTT | CASSLEGRGNTIYF
TRBD1 | many | TRBJ2-1 | TRBV28 | TGTGCCAGCATCCCCGGGACAGGGTTGTACAATGAGCAGTTCTTC | CASIPGTGLYNEQFF
. | many | TRBJ2-3 | TRBV2 | TGTGCCAGCAACAAGGACGGAACAGATACGCAGTATTTT | CASNKDGTDTQYF
. | . | TRBJ2-7 | TRBV13 | TGTGCCAGCAGCCCCCTCGGACAGAGCTACGAGCAGTACTTC | CASSPLGQSYEQYF